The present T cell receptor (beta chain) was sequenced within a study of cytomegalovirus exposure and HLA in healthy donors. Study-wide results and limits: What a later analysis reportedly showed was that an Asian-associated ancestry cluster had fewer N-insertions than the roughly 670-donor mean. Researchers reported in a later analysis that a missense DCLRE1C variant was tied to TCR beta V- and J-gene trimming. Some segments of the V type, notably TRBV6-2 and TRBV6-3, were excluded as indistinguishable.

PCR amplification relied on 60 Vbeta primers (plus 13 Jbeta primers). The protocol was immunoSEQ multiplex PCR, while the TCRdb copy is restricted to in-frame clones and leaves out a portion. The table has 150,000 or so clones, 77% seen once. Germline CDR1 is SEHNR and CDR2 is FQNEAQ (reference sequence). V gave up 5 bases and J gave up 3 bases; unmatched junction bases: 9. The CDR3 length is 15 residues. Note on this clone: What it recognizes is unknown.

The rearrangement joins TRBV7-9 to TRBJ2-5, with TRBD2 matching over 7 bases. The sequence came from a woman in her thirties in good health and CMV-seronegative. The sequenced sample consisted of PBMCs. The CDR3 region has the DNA TGTGCCAGCAGCCTACATGGGGGAGGGGAAGAGACCCAGTACTTC. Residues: CASSLHGGGEETQYF.